Here is one TCR beta chain with its context. What it recognizes is unknown. A much larger clone differs from this one at a single base, so this may be a read error. This sample was included in a study of blood T cells in healthy people across ages. This CDR3 has 15 residues. Germline V gene lookup returns CDR1 LGHDT and CDR2 YNNKEL (reference sequence). A J-beta primer mix and a sample-barcoded 5' primer were used in a second PCR of about 7 to 11 cycles. The authors tagged each cDNA molecule using a template-switch adaptor with 12 random nucleotides. One entry per CDR3 protein results from TCRdb running MiXCR on the 5' RACE reads. The sample contains some 640,000 distinct CDR3 sequences, about 30% of which appear only once. Study conclusions and caveats: Samples with more naive T cells showed higher observed beta diversity.

Sequenced sample: blood. The chain recombines TRBV3-1 with TRBJ2-3; TRBD1 agrees at 10 bases. This TCR came from a woman aged 80 or over in good health. The CDR3 spells CTSSPDRGPTDTQYF. The DNA of the CDR3 is TGTACCAGCAGCCCAGACAGGGGGCCAACAGATACGCAGTATTTT.